This T cell receptor (beta chain) was obtained from a study of OX40 agonist ivuxolimab in advanced cancers. About the research overall: Among those enrolled, mean age was about 63 years (range roughly 20 to 79) and 82.7% were male. Partial responses occurred in three patients (one hepatocellular carcinoma, two cutaneous melanoma).

Libraries were prepared by immunoSEQ multiplex PCR; TCRdb keeps only in-frame clonotypes and omits some of them. The data contain roughly 21,000 clones, around 87% of them singletons. Autoimmune disease history or systemic immunosuppression meant exclusion. The V and J ends lost 0 bases and 2 bases respectively, with 8 bases between them. CDR1 and CDR2 from the germline V gene are SGHNT and YYREEE (reference sequence). The CDR3 runs 14 residues. This TCR was recovered from an adult with an advanced solid tumor such as melanoma, head and neck, liver or kidney cancer. This rearrangement joins TRBV5-4 to TRBJ1-1, with no clear D. Sequenced here: CD4+ or CD8+ T cells sorted from blood, sampled in a trial of the OX40 agonist ivuxolimab. The CDR3 reads CASSLDPANTEAFF. For the CDR3, the DNA is TGTGCCAGCAGCTTGGACCCAGCCAACACTGAAGCTTTCTTT.